The entry below gives a single T cell receptor beta chain sequence along with its context. This sample was included in a study of blood T cell repertoires in COVID-19. The protocol was immunoSEQ multiplex PCR, while the TCRdb copy is restricted to in-frame clones and leaves out a portion. In the table there are about 17,000 clones, 65% to 90% of which are singletons. J gave up 4 bases and V 8 bases, and 9 bases lay outside the gene matches. Germline assignment: CDR1 SEHNR and CDR2 FQNEAQ (reference sequence). CDR3 size: 14 residues. The TCR originated in a human donor with active COVID-19. The donor label of this sample is uncertain. Material for sequencing was peripheral blood. This rearrangement joins TRBV7-9 to TRBJ2-3; 7 bases map to TRBD1. CDR3 sequence reads: CASESRGIADTQYF. CDR3 sequence (DNA): TGTGCCAGCGAATCCAGGGGGATCGCAGATACGCAGTATTTT.